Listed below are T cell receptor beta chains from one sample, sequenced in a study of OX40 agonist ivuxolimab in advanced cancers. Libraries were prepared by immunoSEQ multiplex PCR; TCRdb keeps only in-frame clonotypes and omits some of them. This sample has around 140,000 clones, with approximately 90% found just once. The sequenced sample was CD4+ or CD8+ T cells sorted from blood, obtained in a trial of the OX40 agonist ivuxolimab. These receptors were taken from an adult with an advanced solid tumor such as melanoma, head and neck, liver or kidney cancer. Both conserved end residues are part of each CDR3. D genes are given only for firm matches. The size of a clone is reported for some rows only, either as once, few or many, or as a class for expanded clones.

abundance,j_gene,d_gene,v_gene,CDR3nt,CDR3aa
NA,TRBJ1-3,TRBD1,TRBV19,TGTGCCAGTACCCGGGGACAGCCATTCGGAGGAAACACCATATATTTT,CASTRGQPFGGNTIYF
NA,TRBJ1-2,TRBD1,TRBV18,TGTGCCAGCTCACCACCGGGACAGGGTGACTATGGCTACACCTTC,CASSPPGQGDYGYTF
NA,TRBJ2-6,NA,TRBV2,TGTGCCAGCAGTGACGGGAAATCTGGGGCCAACGTCCTGACTTTC,CASSDGKSGANVLTF
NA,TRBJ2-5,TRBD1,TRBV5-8,TGTGCCAGCAGCTTGGGGGCAGGGGGACACAAAGAGACCCAGTACTTC,CASSLGAGGHKETQYF
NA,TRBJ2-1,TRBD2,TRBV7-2,TGTGCCAGCAGCTTAGGTAGCGGGGACGTCTCCTACAATGAGCAGTTCTTC,CASSLGSGDVSYNEQFF
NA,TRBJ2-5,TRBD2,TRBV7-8,TGTGCCAGCGGCAGGGAGCGGGAGGGGACCCAGTACTTC,CASGREREGTQYF
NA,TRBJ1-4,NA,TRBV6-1,TGTGCCAGCAGTGAAGCGAGGCTTGCAACTAATGAAAAACTGTTTTTT,CASSEARLATNEKLFF
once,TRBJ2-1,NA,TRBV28,TGTGCCAGCAGTTCCCCCGGTGGGAGGTCATACAATGAGCAGTTCTTC,CASSSPGGRSYNEQFF
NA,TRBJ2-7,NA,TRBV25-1,TGTGCCAGCAGTGATGACAGGAGGAACTCCTACGAGCAGTACTTC,CASSDDRRNSYEQYF
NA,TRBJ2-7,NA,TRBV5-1,TGCGCCAGCAGCTTGGCAGGGGCAGAGTACGAGCAGTACTTC,CASSLAGAEYEQYF
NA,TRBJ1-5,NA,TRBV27,TGTGCCAGCAGTTTCCAGACAGGAGCCAATCAGCCCCAGCATTTT,CASSFQTGANQPQHF
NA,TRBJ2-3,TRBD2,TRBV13,TGTGCCAGCAGCTTATTAACCGCTAGCGGGAGTTTGGATACGCAGTATTTT,CASSLLTASGSLDTQYF
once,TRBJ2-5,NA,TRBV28,TGTGCCAGCATGTCGGGAAAAGAGACCCAGTACTTC,CASMSGKETQYF
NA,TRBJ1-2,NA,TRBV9,TGTGCCAGCAGCCCACCCGGGGGCCTCCCTTATACCTTC,CASSPPGGLPYTF
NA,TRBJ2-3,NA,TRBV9,TGTGCCAGCAGCACCGACAGTGCAGATACGCAGTATTTT,CASSTDSADTQYF
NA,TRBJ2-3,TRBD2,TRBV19,TGTGCCAGTAGTCCTACCGCCGGAAGCGGGAGGGGCACAGATACGCAGTATTTT,CASSPTAGSGRGTDTQYF
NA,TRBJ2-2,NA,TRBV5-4,TGTGCCAGCAGCTTTAAGGCTGCCACCGGGGAGCTGTTTTTT,CASSFKAATGELFF
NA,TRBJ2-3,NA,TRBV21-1,TGTGCCAGCAGCCCACGCAAGGGGGGTCGACTAGCGGGAAGGGTAGATACGCAGTATTTT,CASSPRKGGRLAGRVDTQYF
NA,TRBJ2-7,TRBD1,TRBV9,TGTGCCAGCAGCCCACAGGGGTCTTACGAGCAGTACTTC,CASSPQGSYEQYF
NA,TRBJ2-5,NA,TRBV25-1,TGTGCCAGCAGTCCCATTGGCGGGACGGAAGAAGAGACCCAGTACTTC,CASSPIGGTEEETQYF
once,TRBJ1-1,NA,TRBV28,TGTGCCAGCAGCTTCTACGATGCGGGGGCATTGACTGAAGCTTTCTTT,CASSFYDAGALTEAFF
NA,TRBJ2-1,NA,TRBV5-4,TGTGCCAGCAGCACAGGCGGCGGGACGTCCTACAATGAGCAGTTCTTC,CASSTGGGTSYNEQFF
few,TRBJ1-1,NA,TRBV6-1,TGTGCCAGCAGTGGACAGGCGAGCACTGAAGCTTTCTTT,CASSGQASTEAFF
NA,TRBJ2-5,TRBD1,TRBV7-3,TGTGCCAGCAGCTCCGGGACAGGGTACCAAGAGACCCAGTACTTC,CASSSGTGYQETQYF
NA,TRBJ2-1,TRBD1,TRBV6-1,TGTGCCAGCAGGGACAGGGGGAACTACAATGAGCAGTTCTTC,CASRDRGNYNEQFF
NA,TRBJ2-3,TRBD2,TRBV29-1,TGCAGCGCCGCTAGCGGGAGAGCAGGGGATACGCAGTATTTT,CSAASGRAGDTQYF
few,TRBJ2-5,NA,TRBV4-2,TGTGCCAGCAGCCCCACGGGGGCCCAAGAGACCCAGTACTTC,CASSPTGAQETQYF
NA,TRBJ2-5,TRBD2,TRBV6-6,TGTGCCCTCGTATCTAGCGGGAGTCATCAAGAGACCCAGTACTTC,CALVSSGSHQETQYF
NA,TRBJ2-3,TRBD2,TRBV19,TGTGCCAGTAGTACGGGACTAGCGGGAAGAACAGATACGCAGTATTTT,CASSTGLAGRTDTQYF
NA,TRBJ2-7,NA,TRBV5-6,TGTGCCAGCAGCTTGGGCAGGGGCTCCTACGAGCAGTACTTC,CASSLGRGSYEQYF
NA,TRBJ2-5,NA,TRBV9,TGTGCCAGCAGCGTAGGCCCAACTACCCAAGAGACCCAGTACTTC,CASSVGPTTQETQYF
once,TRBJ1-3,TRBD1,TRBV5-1,TGCGCCAGCAGCCTTTTGACAGGGTCTGGAAACACCATATATTTT,CASSLLTGSGNTIYF
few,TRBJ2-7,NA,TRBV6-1,TGTGCCAGCCGAGACGGGGGCTACGAGCAGTACTTC,CASRDGGYEQYF
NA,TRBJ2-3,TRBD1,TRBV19,TGTGCCAGTAGTAGAAACAGGGGGCAGTCGGGCACAGATACGCAGTATTTT,CASSRNRGQSGTDTQYF
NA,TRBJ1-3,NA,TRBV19,TGTGCCAGTAGTCCACAGGGCCCTGGAAACACCATATATTTT,CASSPQGPGNTIYF
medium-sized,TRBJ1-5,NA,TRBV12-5,TGTGCTAGTGGTTTGTGGACAGGCAATCAGCCCCAGCATTTT,CASGLWTGNQPQHF
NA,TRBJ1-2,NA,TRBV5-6,TGTGCCAGCAGCTTGCCCGGGGAGAACAACTATGGCTACACCTTC,CASSLPGENNYGYTF
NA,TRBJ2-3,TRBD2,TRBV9,TGTGCCAGCAGCGCCACCGGGACTAGCGGGAGGGGGACGCAGTATTTT,CASSATGTSGRGTQYF
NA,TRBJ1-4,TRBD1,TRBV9,TGTGCCAGCAGCTTCGGACAGGGAATTAATGAAAAACTGTTTTTT,CASSFGQGINEKLFF
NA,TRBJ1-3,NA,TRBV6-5,TGTGCCAGCAGTTACGGTCGGAATGGAAACACCATATATTTT,CASSYGRNGNTIYF
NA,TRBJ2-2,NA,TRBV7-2,TGTGCCAGCAGCTTAGTCTTTGGGGCGAACACCGGGGAGCTGTTTTTT,CASSLVFGANTGELFF
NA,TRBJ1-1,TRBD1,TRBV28,TGTGCCAGCACCTTTCAACAGGGGGGAAACACTGAAGCTTTCTTT,CASTFQQGGNTEAFF